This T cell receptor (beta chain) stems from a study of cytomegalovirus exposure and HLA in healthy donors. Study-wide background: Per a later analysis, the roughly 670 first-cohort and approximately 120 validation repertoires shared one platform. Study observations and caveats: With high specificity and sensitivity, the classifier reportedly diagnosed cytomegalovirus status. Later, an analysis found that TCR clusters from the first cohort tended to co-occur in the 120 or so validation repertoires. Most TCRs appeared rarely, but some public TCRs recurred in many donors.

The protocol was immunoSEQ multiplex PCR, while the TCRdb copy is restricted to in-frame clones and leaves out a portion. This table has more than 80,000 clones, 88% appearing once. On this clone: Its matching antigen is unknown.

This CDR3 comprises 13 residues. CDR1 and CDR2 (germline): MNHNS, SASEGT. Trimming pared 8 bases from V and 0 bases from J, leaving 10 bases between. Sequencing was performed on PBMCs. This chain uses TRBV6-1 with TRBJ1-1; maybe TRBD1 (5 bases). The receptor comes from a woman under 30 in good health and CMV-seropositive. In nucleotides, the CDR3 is TGTGCCAGCCCAGGGCGAATGAACACTGAAGCTTTCTTT. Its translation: CASPGRMNTEAFF.